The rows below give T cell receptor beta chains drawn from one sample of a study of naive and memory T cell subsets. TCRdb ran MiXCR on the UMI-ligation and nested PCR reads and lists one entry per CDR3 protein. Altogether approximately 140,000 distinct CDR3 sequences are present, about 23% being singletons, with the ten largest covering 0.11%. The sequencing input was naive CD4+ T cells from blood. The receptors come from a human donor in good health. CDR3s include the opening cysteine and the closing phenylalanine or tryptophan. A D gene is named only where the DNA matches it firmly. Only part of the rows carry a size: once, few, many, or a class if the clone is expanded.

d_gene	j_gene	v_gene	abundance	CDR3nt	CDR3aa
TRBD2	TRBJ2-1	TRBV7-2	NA	TGTGCCAGCAGCTTTGGTAGCGGGGGGTACAATGAGCAGTTCTTC	CASSFGSGGYNEQFF
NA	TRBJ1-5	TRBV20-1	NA	TGCAGTGCTAGGATAGGGCAACAGGGAATCATCCAGCCCCAGCATTTT	CSARIGQQGIIQPQHF
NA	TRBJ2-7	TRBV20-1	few	TGCAGTGCCCTACCGGGACCTATCTCCTACGAGCAGTACTTC	CSALPGPISYEQYF
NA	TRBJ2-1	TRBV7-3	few	TGTGCCAGCACCGCCGAGTTGGTGACTGACAATGAGCAGTTCTTC	CASTAELVTDNEQFF
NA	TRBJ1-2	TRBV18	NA	TGTGCCAGCTCACCGTTGCAGGACCTTAACTATGGCTACACCTTC	CASSPLQDLNYGYTF
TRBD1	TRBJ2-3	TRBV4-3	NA	TGCGCCAGCAGCCAAGGGACAGGGACAGATACGCAGTATTTT	CASSQGTGTDTQYF
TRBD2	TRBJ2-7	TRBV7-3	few	TGTGCCAGCAGCCTTGGGTCGGGGGGAATGGAGCAGTACTTC	CASSLGSGGMEQYF
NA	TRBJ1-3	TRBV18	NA	TGTGCCAGCTCTCCCTCGGACGCCTCTGGAAACACCATATATTTT	CASSPSDASGNTIYF
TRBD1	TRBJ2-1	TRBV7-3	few	TGTGCCAGCAGCCCCGACAGGGGGCGGATAGATGAGCAGTTCTTC	CASSPDRGRIDEQFF
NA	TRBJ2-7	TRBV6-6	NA	TGTGCCACCAAAACAAGGACTGTCTACTTC	CATKTRTVYF
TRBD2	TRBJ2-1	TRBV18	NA	TGTGCCAGCTCACCGTCCGCCGCCGGGACTAGCGGGAATGAGCAGTTCTTC	CASSPSAAGTSGNEQFF
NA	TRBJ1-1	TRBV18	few	TGTGCCAGCTCACCACGGTTCGGGGAGGAGTCTGAAGCTTTCTTT	CASSPRFGEESEAFF
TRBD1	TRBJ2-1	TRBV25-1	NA	TGTGCCAGCAGGCCGGGACAGGGAGACAATGAGCAGTTCTTC	CASRPGQGDNEQFF
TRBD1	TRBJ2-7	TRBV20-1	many	TGCAGTGCTCCTCGGACAGGTAGTTCCTACGAGCAGTACTTC	CSAPRTGSSYEQYF
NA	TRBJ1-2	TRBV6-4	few	TGTGCCAGCAGTGACTCGACGGGGGGAAAGTATGGCTACACCTTC	CASSDSTGGKYGYTF
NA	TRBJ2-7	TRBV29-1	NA	TGCAGCGTTGACTTCACGGGAATCGGGGAGCAGTACTTC	CSVDFTGIGEQYF
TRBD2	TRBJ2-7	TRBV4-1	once	TGCGCCAGCAGGATGAGCGGGATGAGGGAGCAGTACTTC	CASRMSGMREQYF
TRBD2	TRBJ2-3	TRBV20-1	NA	TGCAGTTCCCCGGCGGGAGGGCCAGGCAATACGCAGTATTTT	CSSPAGGPGNTQYF
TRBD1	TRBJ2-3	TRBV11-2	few	TGTGCCAGCAGCCGGACAGGGGTATCAAAAGATACGCAGTATTTT	CASSRTGVSKDTQYF
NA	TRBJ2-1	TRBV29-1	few	TGCAGCGTTGAGGTGTGGGTTGGTGAGCAGTTCTTC	CSVEVWVGEQFF
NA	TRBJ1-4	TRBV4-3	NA	TGCGCCAGCAGCTTGCAGACGGGAAAAAATGAAAAACTGTTTTTT	CASSLQTGKNEKLFF
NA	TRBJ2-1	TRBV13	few	TGTGCCAGCAGCTTAGGTTGGCGTACCCGACCATCCTACAATGAGCAGTTCTTC	CASSLGWRTRPSYNEQFF
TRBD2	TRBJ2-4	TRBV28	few	TGTGCCAGCAGGGGGAGGGCCCCAGCCAAAAACATTCAGTACTTC	CASRGRAPAKNIQYF
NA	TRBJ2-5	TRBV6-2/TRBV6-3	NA	TGTGCCAGCAGTAGGGGCTGGCGGGGCCAAGAGACCCAGTACTTC	CASSRGWRGQETQYF
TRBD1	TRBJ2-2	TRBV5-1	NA	TGCGCCACCCGGACAGGAGTGACCGGGGAGCTGTTTTTT	CATRTGVTGELFF
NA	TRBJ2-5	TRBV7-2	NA	TGTGCCAGCAGCTTTTCCCCAAGTAGGACCCAGTACTTC	CASSFSPSRTQYF
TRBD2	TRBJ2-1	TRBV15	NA	TGTGCCACCAGCAGAGACCCAATTGCACTAGCGGGACCTTACAATGAGCAGTTCTTC	CATSRDPIALAGPYNEQFF
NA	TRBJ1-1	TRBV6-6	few	TGTGCCAGCAGTTTGTGGCAGGAAAACACTGAAGCTTTCTTT	CASSLWQENTEAFF
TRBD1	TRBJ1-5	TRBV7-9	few	TGTGCCAGCAGCTCGGACAGGGCAAATCAGCCCCAGCATTTT	CASSSDRANQPQHF
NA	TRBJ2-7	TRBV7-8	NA	TGTGCCAGCAGCTTAGCGCTGGAGGGCCCCTACGAGCAGTACTTC	CASSLALEGPYEQYF
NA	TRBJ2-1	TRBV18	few	TGTGCCAGCTCTCCGACTGAACGGGTCAAAGTATATGAGCAGTTCTTC	CASSPTERVKVYEQFF
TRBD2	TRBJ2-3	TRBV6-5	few	TGTGCCAGCACCTTAAGGGGACTAGACACAGATACGCAGTATTTT	CASTLRGLDTDTQYF
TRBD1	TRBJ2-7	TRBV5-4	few	TGTGCCAGCAGCTTGTACTCCGTGGGACAGACCTACGAGCAGTACTTC	CASSLYSVGQTYEQYF
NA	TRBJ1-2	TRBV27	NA	TGTGCCAGCAGTTCAGACTCATACTATGGCTACACCTTC	CASSSDSYYGYTF
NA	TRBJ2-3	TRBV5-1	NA	TGCGCCAGCAGCTTACAATACGGGGCAGATACGCAGTATTTT	CASSLQYGADTQYF
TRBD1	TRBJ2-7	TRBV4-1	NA	TGCGCCAGCAGCCAACCGGGACAGGGGATCCACGAGCAGTACTTC	CASSQPGQGIHEQYF
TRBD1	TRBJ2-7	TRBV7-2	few	TGTGCCAGCAGCCCACGGGACAGGGCCAGCTCCTACGAGCAGTACTTC	CASSPRDRASSYEQYF
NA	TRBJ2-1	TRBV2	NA	TGTGCCAGCAAAGATGGTGCAGGGGCCCAGCAGTTCTTC	CASKDGAGAQQFF
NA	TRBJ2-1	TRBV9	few	TGTGCCAGCAGCCCCCTCGGGAGAGGTGAGCAGTTCTTC	CASSPLGRGEQFF
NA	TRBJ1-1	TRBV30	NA	NA	CAWNVGPGSGVF